This T cell receptor beta chain was documented in a study of blood T cell repertoires in COVID-19 (dated by TCRdb to about 2020). Looking at the study overall: The collaborator samples originated in the United States, Italy and Spain and spanned the acute and convalescent phases of COVID-19. The prospective study material was composed of cDNA or gDNA derived from T cells, B-cell-depleted T cells, or PBMCs. The dataset comprised deeply sampled blood TCRbeta repertoires from subjects exposed to, actively infected with, or recovered from COVID-19. A freely available public database, intended as a resource for researchers studying the immune response to SARS-CoV-2, is where the repertoires were released. The samples were drawn from two sources: the first 160 participants of the ongoing ImmuneRACE study, and over 950 subjects contributed by 6 global collaborators. Nearly every sample came with metadata listing a de-identified subject ID, COVID-19 status, age in years and sex. Where available, HLA class I and class II types were obtained from metadata supplied by the sample provider rather than from assay-based typing. General findings and caveats noted by the study authors: How much clinical and demographic metadata was included differed by source and by participant, and the metadata was provided uncurated.

Collaborating institutions collected whole blood in K2EDTA tubes following their own protocols. Collaborator samples were shipped for TCRbeta analysis as frozen whole blood, isolated PBMCs, or DNA extracted from either sample type. TCRbeta CDR3 regions were amplified from genomic DNA using the immunoSEQ Assay, a bias-controlled multiplex PCR. As for the original processing: The number of nucleated cells in each sample was estimated by amplification of reference gene primers within the assay. To quantify the absolute abundance of each unique TCRbeta CDR3 rearrangement, sequence reads were collapsed and filtered. Productive Simpson clonality was computed per sample as the square root of Simpson's diversity index over productive rearrangements. TCRdb stores this immuneACCESS table with in-frame sequences only. Part of the clones is absent; in the studies checked, under half of the shortfall reflects unresolved V genes, and no reason is known for the rest. The D gene and trimming were derived from the DNA, and the V and J assignments and clone size from that table. In all, the sample holds roughly 52,000 clones, and approximately 89% of those were seen once. The ten largest clones represent 25% to 35% of the sample.

V is pared back by 7 bases and J by 1 base, with 11 bases lying between the germline termini. The germline V gene specifies SGHTS as CDR1 and YDEGEE as CDR2. The cysteine opens and the phenylalanine closes a CDR3 of 13 amino acids. The CDR3 DNA has 39 bases and is translated from base 1. Only one count was recorded for this clone. The specificity of this receptor is unknown. No much larger clone exists at a distance of one base, and base qualities are not known. Sequenced input: peripheral blood. The V and J genes are TRBV5-8 and TRBJ1-2; the D gene cannot be resolved reliably. The sequence derives from a woman of 80 years or more with acute or convalescent COVID-19. The CDR3 has the sequence CASPWEINYGYTF. The DNA reads as follows: TGTGCCAGCCCCTGGGAGATTAACTATGGCTACACCTTC.